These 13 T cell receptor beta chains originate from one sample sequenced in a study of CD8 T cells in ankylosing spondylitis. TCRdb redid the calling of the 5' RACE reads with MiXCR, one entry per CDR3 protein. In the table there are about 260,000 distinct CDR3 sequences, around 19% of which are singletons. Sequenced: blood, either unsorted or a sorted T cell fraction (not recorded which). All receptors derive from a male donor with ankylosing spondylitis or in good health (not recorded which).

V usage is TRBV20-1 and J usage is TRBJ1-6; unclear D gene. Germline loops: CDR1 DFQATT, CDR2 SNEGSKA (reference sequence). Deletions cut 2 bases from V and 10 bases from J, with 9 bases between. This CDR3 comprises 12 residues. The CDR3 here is CSARSRASPLHF. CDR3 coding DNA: TGCAGTGCTAGATCCCGGGCGTCACCCCTCCACTTT.

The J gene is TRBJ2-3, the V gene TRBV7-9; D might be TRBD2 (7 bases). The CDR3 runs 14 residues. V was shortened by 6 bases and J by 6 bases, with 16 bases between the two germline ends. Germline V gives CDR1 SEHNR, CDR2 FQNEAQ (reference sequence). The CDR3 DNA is TGTGCCAGCAGGCCAGGGGTTAGCGGGGATACGCAGTATTTT. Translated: CASRPGVSGDTQYF.

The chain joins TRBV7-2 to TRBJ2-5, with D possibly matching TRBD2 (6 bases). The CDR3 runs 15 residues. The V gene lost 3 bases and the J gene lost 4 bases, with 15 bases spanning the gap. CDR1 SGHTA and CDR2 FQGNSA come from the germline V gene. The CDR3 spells CASSLLGGGRETQYF. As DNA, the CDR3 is TGTGCCAGCAGCTTGCTGGGAGGTGGGAGAGAGACCCAGTACTTC.

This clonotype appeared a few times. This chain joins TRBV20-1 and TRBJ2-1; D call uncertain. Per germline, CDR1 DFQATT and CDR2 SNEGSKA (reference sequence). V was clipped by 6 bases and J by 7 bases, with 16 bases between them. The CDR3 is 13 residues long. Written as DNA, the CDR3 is TGCAGTGCCTTACCACCGCTGGAGAATGAGCAGTTCTTC. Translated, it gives CSALPPLENEQFF.

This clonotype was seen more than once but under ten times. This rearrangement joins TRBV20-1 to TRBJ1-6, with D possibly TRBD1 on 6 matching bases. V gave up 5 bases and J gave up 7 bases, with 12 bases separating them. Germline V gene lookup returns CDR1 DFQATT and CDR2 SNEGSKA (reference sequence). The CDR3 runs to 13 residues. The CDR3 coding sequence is TGCAGTGCTCAACCCGGGACAAATTCACCCCTCCACTTT. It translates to CSAQPGTNSPLHF.

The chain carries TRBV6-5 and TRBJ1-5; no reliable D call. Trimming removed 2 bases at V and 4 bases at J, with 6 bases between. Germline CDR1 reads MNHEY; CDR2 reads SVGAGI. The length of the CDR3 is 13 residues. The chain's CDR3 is CASSYKQNQPQHF. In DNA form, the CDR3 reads TGTGCCAGCAGTTACAAACAGAATCAGCCCCAGCATTTT.

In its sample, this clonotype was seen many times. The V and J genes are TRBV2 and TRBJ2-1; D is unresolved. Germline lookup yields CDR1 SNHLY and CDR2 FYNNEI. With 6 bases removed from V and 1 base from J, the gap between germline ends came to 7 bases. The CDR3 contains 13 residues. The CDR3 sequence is CASRSSSYNEQFF. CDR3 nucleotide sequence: TGTGCCAGCAGATCATCTTCCTACAATGAGCAGTTCTTC.

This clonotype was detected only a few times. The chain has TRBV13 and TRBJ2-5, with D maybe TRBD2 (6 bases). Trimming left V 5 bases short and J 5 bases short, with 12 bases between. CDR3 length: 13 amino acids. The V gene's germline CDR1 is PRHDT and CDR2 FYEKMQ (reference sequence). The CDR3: CASSHAGRETQYF. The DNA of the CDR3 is TGTGCCAGCAGCCACGCAGGGAGGGAGACCCAGTACTTC.

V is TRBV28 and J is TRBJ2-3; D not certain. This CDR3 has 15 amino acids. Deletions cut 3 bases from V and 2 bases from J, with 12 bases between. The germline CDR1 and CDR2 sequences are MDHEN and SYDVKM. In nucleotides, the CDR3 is TGTGCCAGCAGTTTCGGAACGGGTCTCACAGATACGCAGTATTTT. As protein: CASSFGTGLTDTQYF.

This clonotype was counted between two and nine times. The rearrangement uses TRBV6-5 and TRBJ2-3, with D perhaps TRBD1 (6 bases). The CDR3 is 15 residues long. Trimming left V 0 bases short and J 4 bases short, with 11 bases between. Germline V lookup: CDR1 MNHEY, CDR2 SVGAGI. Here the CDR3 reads CASSYSGQGPDTQYF. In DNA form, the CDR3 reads TGTGCCAGCAGTTACTCGGGGCAGGGGCCAGATACGCAGTATTTT.

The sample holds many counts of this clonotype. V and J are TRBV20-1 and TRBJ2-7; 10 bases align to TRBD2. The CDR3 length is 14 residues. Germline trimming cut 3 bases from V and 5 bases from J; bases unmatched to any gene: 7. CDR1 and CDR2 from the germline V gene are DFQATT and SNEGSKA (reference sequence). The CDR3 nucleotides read TGCAGTGCTAGCGCTCTAGCGGGAGCGCACGAGCAGTACGTC. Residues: CSASALAGAHEQYV.

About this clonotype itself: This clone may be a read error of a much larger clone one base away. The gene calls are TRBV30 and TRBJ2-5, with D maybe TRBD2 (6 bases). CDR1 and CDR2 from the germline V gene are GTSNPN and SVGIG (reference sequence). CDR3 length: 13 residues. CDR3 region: CARSVADQETQYF. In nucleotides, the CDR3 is TGTGCCCGGAGTGTAGCGGACCAAGAGACCCAGTACTTC.

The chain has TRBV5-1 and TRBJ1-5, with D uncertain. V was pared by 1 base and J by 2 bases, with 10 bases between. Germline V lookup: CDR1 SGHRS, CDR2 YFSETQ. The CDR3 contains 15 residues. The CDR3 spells CASSLWPGGNQPQHF. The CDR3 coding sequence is TGCGCCAGCAGCTTGTGGCCCGGAGGCAATCAGCCCCAGCATTTT.